This T cell receptor (beta chain) is from a study of blood T cells in healthy people across ages (dated by TCRdb to 2015 to 2017). The study in broad terms: In model experiments, roughly one uniquely barcoded TCR beta cDNA molecule per two T cells was captured by template switching. The donors were divided into four age groups: young (average about 16 years), middle-aged (approximately 42), aged (about 62) and long-lived (more than 75). Using the same blood draw, the study looked at two additional independent replicas of 1 million unique cDNA reads for two donors, one aged 18 to 30 and the other aged 80 or older. Age-related changes in TCR beta repertoire diversity were measured in the study by deep sequencing normalized with unique cDNA molecular identifiers.

The roughly 37 donors, aged roughly 6 to 95 years, were systemically healthy Caucasian individuals from Russia. Each donor gave ten milliliters of peripheral blood, collected into EDTA-treated Vacutainer tubes. Ficoll-Paque density-gradient centrifugation was used to isolate PBMCs, with at least 7 million obtained per sample. Total RNA, at least 6 micrograms per sample, was extracted from PBMCs with Trizol reagent. Naive CD45RAhigh/CD27high T cell percentages were measured by flow cytometry on a PBMC aliquot from every donor. The research as a whole found: A strong correlation was found between observed TCR beta diversity and the percentage of naive T cells measured by flow cytometry. Total diversity estimates from one million sequenced T cells were considered lower bounds and underestimates. The long-lived group showed more naive CD4+ T cells, fewer expanded clones and increased TCR diversity than the aged group, suggesting age selection. Since profiling was done on bulk unsorted PBMCs, naive and antigen-experienced compartments could not be conclusively compared. Observed TCR beta diversity per million T cells fell roughly linearly with age, and a significant reduction was already apparent by age around 36. Because the CMV infection status of the donors was unknown, age-related changes in expanded clonotypes may potentially have been confounded.

Library prep was done by 5' RACE. TCRdb names Illumina HiSeq 2500 as the instrument used. The second PCR ran for about 6 to 11 cycles and used a J-beta primer mix along with a sample-barcoded 5' primer. A unique molecular identifier was introduced onto each TCR beta cDNA molecule by a template-switch 5' adaptor carrying 12 random nucleotides. Each sample yielded at least 2.5 million CDR3-containing paired-end reads. First-strand cDNA synthesis was performed from all RNA using the Mint cDNA synthesis kit, with priming by a TRBC-specific oligonucleotide. Following uracil-DNA glycosylase treatment, a first 18-cycle PCR with universal primers M1SS and BC2_uni_R was performed on all cDNA. The study's processing was this. Normalization of each sample was performed by random selection of 1 million high-quality reads, each carrying a distinct molecular identifier. Instead of being binned into consensus sequences, reads that shared molecular identifiers were thrown out. MiTCR, with a Q25 quality threshold and the strictest error-elimination algorithm, was used for CDR3 identification, clonotype clustering and error correction. Lower-bound total TCR beta diversity was estimated with a nonparametric unseen species model using Euler transformation. The public reads were reprocessed in TCRdb via fastp at Q25 and MiXCR, keeping in-frame beta chains. Rows are unified per CDR3 protein, each entry keeping the most common DNA and genes. For this entry, the V and J calls and clone size follow TCRdb and not the study's own pipeline. A total of around 1,000,000 distinct CDR3 sequences appear in this sample, about 25% of them only once. 0.65% to 0.75% of the sample belongs to the ten largest clones.

The CDR1 and CDR2 encoded by the germline V gene are SGHDN and FVKESK. CDR3 length: 15 amino acids, cysteine to phenylalanine. CDR3 DNA is the only sequence kept; it has 45 bases, read in frame from the first base. Remarks on this clonotype: No cognate antigen has been identified for it. It has no much larger one-base neighbor in the sample; base qualities were not kept.

This sample also appeared in a second study, on T cells of mothers and their children. As the second study states: Donors were nine systemically healthy Caucasian individuals: three mothers and their six children. cDNA synthesis consumed the entire amount of extracted RNA, loaded at about 1.6 ug RNA in each 15 ul reaction. In the second PCR, the M1S primer added sample barcodes and 2-4 random nucleotides. Over 9.5 million TCR beta CDR3 reads were obtained for each mother, and around 3 million reads were obtained for each child. Thymic selection shapes the output of TCR recombination in a similar way in related and unrelated pairs, and inherited differences have a minor effect. Related mother-child pairs always showed normalized repertoire overlap that was slightly higher than in unrelated mother-child pairs, though the difference was never significant. No persistent microchimeric T cell clones were detected, at a sensitivity of approximately 100 clones per million clonotypes. To look for features that set related mother-child pairs apart from unrelated individuals, the researchers ran deep NGS to compare the TCR beta repertoires of mothers and children. On average, the children were about 12 +/- 4 years old, while the mothers were about 40 +/- 4 years old. After adapter ligation was performed with NEBNext reagents, the libraries were sequenced on an Illumina HiSeq 2000 with 100+100 nt paired-end reads. Mother and child libraries were prepared a month apart and sequenced in separate runs to prevent cross-contamination. Between about 500,000 and 2,100,000 distinct TCR beta clonotypes were identified per donor. Naive TCR beta clonotypes were estimated from low-frequency clonotypes matched to each donor's FACS-determined naive share, without sorting.

The sequence derives from a girl aged 2-10 years in good health. The sequenced material came from blood. Rearrangement joined TRBV14 to TRBJ2-5, with the identity of the D gene unclear. The closer fit of TRBJ2-7 to the DNA end suggests the J call may be wrong. The DNA sequence reads TGTGCCAGCAGCCGATTCCTTGTTTCCTCCTACGAGCAGTACTTC. Protein translation: CASSRFLVSSYEQYF.